The 6 T cell receptor beta chains in this list originate from one sample, sequenced in a study of T cell responses to AZD1222 COVID-19 vaccine (dated by TCRdb to the early 2020s). The time point label here, explained by the study, means: about 28 days (+/-7) after the second vaccine dose. The library relied on the immunoSEQ multiplex PCR assay. Entries here come from immuneACCESS through TCRdb and include only in-frame sequences with V and J called. Some clones fail to appear in such tables; in the studies checked, an unresolved V gene covers under half of the shortfall, and the cause of the remainder is unknown. This sample comprises approximately 80,000 clones, approximately 85% of them detected only once. Of the sample, around 3.6% is held by the ten largest clones. The specimen comprised peripheral blood, sampled 28 days after the second AZD1222 dose. These TCRs come from an adult who received the AZD1222 COVID-19 vaccine.

The chain has TRBV11-3 and TRBJ1-1; the D gene is possibly TRBD1 (5 bases). Trimming shortened V by 5 bases and J by 6 bases, and 13 bases separated the two germline ends. Germline assignment: CDR1 SGHNT and CDR2 YENEEA. This CDR3 contains 13 residues. CDR3: CASSKTGASEAFF. CDR3 sequence (DNA): TGTGCCAGCAGCAAAACCGGGGCGTCTGAAGCTTTCTTT.

CDR3 protein: CASSELAGEVTGELFF. CDR3 in DNA: TGCGCCAGCAGCGAATTAGCGGGAGAAGTTACCGGGGAGCTGTTTTTT. V and J are TRBV5-1 and TRBJ2-2, with TRBD2 matching over 9 bases. Trimming at V came to 4 bases and at J to 5 bases, leaving 9 bases not matched to a gene. This CDR3 spans 16 amino acids. From germline, CDR1 is SGHRS and CDR2 YFSETQ. The full variable domain, completed using reference TRBV5-1 and TRBJ2-2, is KAGVTQTPRYLIKTRGQQVTLSCSPISGHRSVSWYQQTPGQGLQFLFEYFSETQRNKGNFPGRFSGRQFSNSRSEMNVSTLELGDSALYLCASSELAGEVTGELFFGEGSRLTVL.

The V gene is TRBV7-9, the J gene TRBJ2-1; possible D gene TRBD1, 6 bases. V lost 2 bases and J lost 8, with 16 bases in between. This CDR3 is 15 amino acids long. Germline loops: CDR1 SEHNR, CDR2 FQNEAQ (reference sequence). CDR3 bases: TGTGCCAGCAGCTTAAAGGACAGTTTTTTGGATGAGCAGTTCTTC. This translates into CASSLKDSFLDEQFF. The full variable domain, rest sourced from reference TRBV7-9 and TRBJ2-1, is DTGVSQNPRHKITKRGQNVTFRCDPISEHNRLYWYRQTLGQGPEFLTYFQNEAQLEKSRLLSDRFSAERPKGSFSTLEIQRTEQGDSAMYLCASSLKDSFLDEQFFGPGTRLTVL.

V usage is TRBV7-9 and J usage is TRBJ2-2; TRBD2 agrees at 10 bases. Trimming took 6 bases from V and 6 from J; bases not matched to a gene: 7. The CDR3 is 15 residues long. Germline CDR1 is SEHNR and CDR2 is FQNEAQ (reference sequence). The CDR3 region has the DNA TGTGCCAGCAGGTCTAGCGGGAGTATACCCGGGGAGCTGTTTTTT. Translating it yields CASRSSGSIPGELFF.

The chain is built from TRBV27 and TRBJ1-2; D perhaps matches TRBD1 (5 bases). V gave up 3 bases and J gave up 8 bases, with 13 bases separating them. Germline values: CDR1 MNHEY, CDR2 SMNVEV (reference sequence). The CDR3 totals 13 residues. This CDR3 is CASSFWGGEGYTF. As DNA, the CDR3 is TGTGCCAGCAGTTTCTGGGGGGGGGAAGGCTACACCTTC.

The genes are TRBV15 and TRBJ1-3; the D is unclear. V lost 0 bases and J lost 4, with 4 bases in between. This CDR3 has 13 amino acids. The germline V gene encodes CDR1 LNHNV and CDR2 YYDKDF (reference sequence). In DNA form, the CDR3 reads TGTGCCACCAGCAGAGACCCGGGAAACACCATATATTTT. Translating it yields CATSRDPGNTIYF. The full variable domain, rest sourced from reference TRBV15 and TRBJ1-3, is DAMVIQNPRYQVTQFGKPVTLSCSQTLNHNVMYWYQQKSSQAPKLLFHYYDKDFNNEADTPDNFQSRRPNTSFCFLDIRSPGLGDTAMYLCATSRDPGNTIYFGEGSWLTVV.